The clone carrying this T cell receptor (beta chain) was counted between two and nine times. Antigen unknown. This specimen comes from a study of response to subunit inactivated influenza vaccine. Study findings and constraints: Only a handful of new T cells, the authors suggested, are recruited with each seasonal influenza vaccination.

TCRdb reprocessed the RT-PCR reads via MiXCR and lists one record per CDR3 protein. The data hold approximately 700,000 distinct CDR3 sequences, with approximately 15% observed a single time. This specimen consisted of PBMCs from blood, obtained 14 to 15 days before vaccination. This clonotype was obtained from a man in his forties or fifties who received an inactivated influenza vaccine.

CDR3 loop: CASSLATGANYGYTF. The CDR3 DNA is TGTGCCAGCAGCTTAGCAACAGGGGCTAACTATGGCTACACCTTC. V gene TRBV11-2 combines with J gene TRBJ1-2; 7 bases align to TRBD1. From germline, CDR1 is SGHAT and CDR2 FQNNGV. The CDR3 loop spans 15 amino acids. Unmatched junction bases numbered 2, after V lost 1 base and J lost 0 bases.